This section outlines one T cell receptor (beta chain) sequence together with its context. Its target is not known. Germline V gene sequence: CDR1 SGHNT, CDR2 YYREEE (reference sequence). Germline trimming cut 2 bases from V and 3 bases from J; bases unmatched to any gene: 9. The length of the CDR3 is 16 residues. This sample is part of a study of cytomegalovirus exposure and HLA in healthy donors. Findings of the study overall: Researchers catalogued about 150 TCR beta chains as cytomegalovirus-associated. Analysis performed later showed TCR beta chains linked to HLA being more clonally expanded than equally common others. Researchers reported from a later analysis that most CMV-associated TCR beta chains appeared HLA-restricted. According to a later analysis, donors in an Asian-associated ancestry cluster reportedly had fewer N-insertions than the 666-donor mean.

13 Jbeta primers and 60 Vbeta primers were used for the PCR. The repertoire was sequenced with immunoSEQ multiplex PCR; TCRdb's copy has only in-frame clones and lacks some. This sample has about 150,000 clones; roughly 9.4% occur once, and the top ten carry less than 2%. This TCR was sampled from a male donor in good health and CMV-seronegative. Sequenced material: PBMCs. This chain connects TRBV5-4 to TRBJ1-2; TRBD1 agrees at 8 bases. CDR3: CASSLGRTGTDYGYTF. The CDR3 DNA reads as TGTGCCAGCAGCTTAGGTCGGACAGGGACAGACTATGGCTACACCTTC. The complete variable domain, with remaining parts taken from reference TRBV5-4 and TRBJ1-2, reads ETGVTQSPTHLIKTRGQQVTLRCSSQSGHNTVSWYQQALGQGPQFIFQYYREEENGRGNFPPRFSGLQFPNYSSELNVNALELDDSALYLCASSLGRTGTDYGYTFGSGTRLTVV.